This TCR beta chain was sequenced during a study of low-dose radiotherapy and immunotherapy resistance in tumors. There are many counts of this clonotype. Sample time point: after trial treatment. Treatment in this sample: LDRT plus nivolumab, ipilimumab, low-dose cyclophosphamide and aspirin (RACIN trial). Priming of first-strand cDNA relied on TRAV- and TRBV-specific primers (covering alpha and beta chains). Amplification of TCRs used a constant-region primer and V-primer adapter for around 18 PCR cycles. Each CDR3 protein gets one entry after TCRdb re-called the reads with MiXCR. The sample shows 95,000 to 100,000 distinct CDR3 sequences, roughly 20% of them seen only once. CDR1 and CDR2 from the germline V gene are SQVTM and ANQGSEA. Losses at the gene ends were 3 bases for V and 5 bases for J; bases not matched to a gene: 10. The CDR3 loop spans 17 amino acids.

This TCR was sampled from a male donor with prostate cancer. This rearrangement joins TRBV29-1 to TRBJ2-5; 15 nucleotides align to TRBD2. Source: PBMCs, taken after low-dose radiotherapy plus immunotherapy. CDR3 protein: CSVDPSGLAGGRETQYF. CDR3 in DNA: TGCAGCGTTGACCCCTCCGGACTAGCGGGGGGGCGGGAGACCCAGTACTTC. Looking up the rest from reference TRBV29-1 and TRBJ2-5 gives the full variable domain: SAVISQKPSRDICQRGTSLTIQCQVDSQVTMMFWYRQQPGQSLTLIATANQGSEATYESGFVIDKFPISRPNLTFSTLTVSNMSPEDSSIYLCSVDPSGLAGGRETQYFGPGTRLLVL.